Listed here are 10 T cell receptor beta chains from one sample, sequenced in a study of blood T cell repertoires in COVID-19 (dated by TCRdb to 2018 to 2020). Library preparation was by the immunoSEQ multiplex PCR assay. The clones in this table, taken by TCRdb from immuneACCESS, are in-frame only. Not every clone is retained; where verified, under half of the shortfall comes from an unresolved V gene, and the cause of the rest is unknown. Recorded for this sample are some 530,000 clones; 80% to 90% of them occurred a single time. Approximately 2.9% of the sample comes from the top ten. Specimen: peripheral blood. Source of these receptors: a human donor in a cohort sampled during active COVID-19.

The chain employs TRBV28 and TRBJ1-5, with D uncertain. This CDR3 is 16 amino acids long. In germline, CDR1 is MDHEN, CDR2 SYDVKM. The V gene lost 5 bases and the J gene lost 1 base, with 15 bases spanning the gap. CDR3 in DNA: TGTGCCAGCAGTCCATCGATTACAAGAAGCAATCAGCCCCAGCATTTT. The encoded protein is CASSPSITRSNQPQHF. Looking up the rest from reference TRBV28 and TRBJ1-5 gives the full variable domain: DVKVTQSSRYLVKRTGEKVFLECVQDMDHENMFWYRQDPGLGLRLIYFSYDVKMKEKGDIPEGYSVSREKKERFSLILESASTNQTSMYLCASSPSITRSNQPQHFGDGTRLSIL.

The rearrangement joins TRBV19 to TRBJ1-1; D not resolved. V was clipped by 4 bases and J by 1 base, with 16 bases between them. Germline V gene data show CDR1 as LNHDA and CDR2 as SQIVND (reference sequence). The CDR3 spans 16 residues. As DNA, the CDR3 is TGTGCCAGTAGTACTAAGTATTACCCAAAGAACACTGAAGCTTTCTTT. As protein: CASSTKYYPKNTEAFF. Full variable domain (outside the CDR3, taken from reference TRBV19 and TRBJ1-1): DGGITQSPKYLFRKEGQNVTLSCEQNLNHDAMYWYRQDPGQGLRLIYYSQIVNDFQKGDIAEGYSVSREKKESFPLTVTSAQKNPTAFYLCASSTKYYPKNTEAFFGQGTRLTVV.

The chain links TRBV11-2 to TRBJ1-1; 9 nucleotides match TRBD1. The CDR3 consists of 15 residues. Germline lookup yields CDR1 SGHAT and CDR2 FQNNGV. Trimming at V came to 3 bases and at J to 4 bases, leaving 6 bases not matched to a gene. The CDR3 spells CASSLYRGLGTEAFF. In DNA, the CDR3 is TGTGCCAGCAGCTTGTACAGGGGGCTGGGCACTGAAGCTTTCTTT.

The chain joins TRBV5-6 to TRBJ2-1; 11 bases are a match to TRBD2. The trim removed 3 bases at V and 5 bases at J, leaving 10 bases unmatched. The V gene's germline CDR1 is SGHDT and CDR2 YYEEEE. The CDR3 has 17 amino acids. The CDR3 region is CASSSLSTSGIHNEQFF. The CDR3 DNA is TGTGCCAGCAGCTCGTTATCGACTAGCGGGATACACAATGAGCAGTTCTTC.

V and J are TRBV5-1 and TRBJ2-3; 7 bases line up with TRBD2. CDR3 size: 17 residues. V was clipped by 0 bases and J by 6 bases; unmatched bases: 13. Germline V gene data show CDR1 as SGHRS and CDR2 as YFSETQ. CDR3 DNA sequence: TGCGCCAGCAGCTTGGAAGGTAGCGGGCACGGCGGGGATACGCAGTATTTT. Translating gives CASSLEGSGHGGDTQYF.

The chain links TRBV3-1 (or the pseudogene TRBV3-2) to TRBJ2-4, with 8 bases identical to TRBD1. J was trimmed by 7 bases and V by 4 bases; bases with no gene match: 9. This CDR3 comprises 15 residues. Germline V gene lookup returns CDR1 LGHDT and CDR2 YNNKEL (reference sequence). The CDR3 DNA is TGTGCCAGCAGCCCCCCTGGAACAGGGGGGAACATTCAGTACTTC. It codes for CASSPPGTGGNIQYF.

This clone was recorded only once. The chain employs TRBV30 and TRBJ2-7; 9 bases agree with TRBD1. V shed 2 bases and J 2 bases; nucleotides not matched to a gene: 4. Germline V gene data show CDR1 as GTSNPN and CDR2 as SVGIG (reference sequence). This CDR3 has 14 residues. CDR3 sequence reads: CAWSRGTGPYEQYF. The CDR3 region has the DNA TGTGCCTGGAGTCGAGGGACAGGGCCCTACGAGCAGTACTTC.

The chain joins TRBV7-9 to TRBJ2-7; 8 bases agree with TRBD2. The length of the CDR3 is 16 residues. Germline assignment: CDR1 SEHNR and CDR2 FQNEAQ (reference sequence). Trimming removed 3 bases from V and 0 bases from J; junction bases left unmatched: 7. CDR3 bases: TGTGCCAGCAGCTTTCGAACTAGCGGAATCTCCTACGAGCAGTACTTC. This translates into CASSFRTSGISYEQYF.

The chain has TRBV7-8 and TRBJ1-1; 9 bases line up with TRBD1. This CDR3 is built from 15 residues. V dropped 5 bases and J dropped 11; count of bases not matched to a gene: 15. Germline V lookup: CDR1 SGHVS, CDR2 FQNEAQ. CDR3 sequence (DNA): TGTGCCAGCAGCGTCCCGCGACAGGGGGACCCGATCGCTTTCTTT. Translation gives CASSVPRQGDPIAFF.

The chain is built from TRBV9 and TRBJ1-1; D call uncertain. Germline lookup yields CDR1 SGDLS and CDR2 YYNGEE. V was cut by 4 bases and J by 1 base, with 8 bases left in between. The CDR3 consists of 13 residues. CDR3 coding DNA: TGTGCCAGCAGCCCGAGGCCGAACACTGAAGCTTTCTTT. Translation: CASSPRPNTEAFF.